A selection of T cell receptor beta chains follows, all from one sample in a study of neoadjuvant anti-PD-1 for oral cavity cancer. Generated by immunoSEQ multiplex PCR, the TCRdb table keeps only in-frame clones and is missing some. The sample comprises about 14,000 clones, roughly 74% of which are singletons, and less than 3.5% rests with the top ten. The sequences come from PBMCs, collected after nivolumab (anti-PD-1) treatment. Receptor source: a person aged 35 to 85 with oral cavity squamous cell carcinoma. CDR3s include the opening cysteine and the closing phenylalanine or tryptophan. The D gene is left open where the match is weak. The size of a clone is reported for some rows only, either as once, few or many, or as a class for expanded clones.

V gene	clone size	D gene	J gene	CDR3 protein	CDR3 DNA
TRBV2	NA	NA	TRBJ2-7	CASSEGLTYYEQYF	TGTGCCAGCAGTGAAGGCCTGACCTACTACGAGCAGTACTTC
TRBV27	NA	TRBD1	TRBJ2-1	CASIRQGANYNEQFF	TGTGCCAGCATCCGACAGGGGGCAAACTACAATGAGCAGTTCTTC
TRBV12-5	NA	NA	TRBJ2-1	CASGTDYSYNEQFF	TGTGCTAGTGGCACGGACTACTCCTACAATGAGCAGTTCTTC
TRBV15	NA	TRBD1	TRBJ1-4	CATSRDLEGAEKLFF	TGTGCCACCAGCAGAGATCTGGAGGGGGCTGAAAAACTGTTTTTT
TRBV7-2	NA	NA	TRBJ2-7	CASSLTGTGTYEQYF	TGTGCCAGCAGTCTCACCGGGACGGGTACCTACGAGCAGTACTTC
TRBV30	NA	NA	TRBJ1-4	CAWSGNGNEKLFF	TGTGCCTGGAGTGGGAACGGTAATGAAAAACTGTTTTTT
TRBV6-1	once	NA	TRBJ1-3	CASSAPAGLSGNTIYF	TGTGCCAGCAGTGCTCCTGCAGGTCTTTCTGGAAACACCATATATTTT
TRBV19	NA	NA	TRBJ1-5	CASSERGLQPQHF	TGTGCCAGTAGTGAAAGAGGGCTGCAGCCCCAGCATTTT
TRBV19	NA	NA	TRBJ1-2	CASSGLLPYGYTF	TGTGCCAGTTCGGGACTCTTACCCTATGGCTACACCTTC
TRBV9	NA	NA	TRBJ2-3	CASSSNDGGSTDTQYF	TGTGCCAGCAGCTCAAACGACGGCGGGAGCACAGATACGCAGTATTTT
TRBV4-2	NA	TRBD1	TRBJ2-1	CASSQVGQLYNEQFF	TGTGCCAGCAGCCAAGTGGGACAGTTATACAATGAGCAGTTCTTC
TRBV27	once	TRBD2	TRBJ2-7	CASSSQRDSYEQYF	TGTGCCAGCAGCTCCCAGCGGGACTCCTACGAGCAGTACTTC
TRBV19	NA	NA	TRBJ2-7	CASSPGISEQYF	TGTGCCAGTAGTCCAGGGATAAGCGAGCAGTACTTC
TRBV2	NA	TRBD2	TRBJ2-6	CASRLAGGTSGANVLTF	TGTGCCAGCAGATTAGCGGGAGGGACCTCTGGGGCCAACGTCCTGACTTTC
TRBV5-4	once	NA	TRBJ1-4	CASSLLGAANEKLFF	TGTGCCAGCAGCTTGCTTGGGGCAGCTAATGAAAAACTGTTTTTT
TRBV7-9	NA	NA	TRBJ1-2	CASHPNGYTF	TGTGCCAGCCACCCCAATGGCTACACCTTC
TRBV6-4	NA	TRBD2	TRBJ2-3	CASSASGSTDTQYF	TGTGCCAGCAGTGCTAGCGGGAGCACAGATACGCAGTATTTT
TRBV19	once	NA	TRBJ2-7	CASSMDWFSEQYF	TGTGCCAGTAGTATGGACTGGTTCAGCGAGCAGTACTTC
TRBV7-7	NA	TRBD1	TRBJ2-1	CASSLDGQGSYNEQFF	TGTGCTAGCAGCTTAGACGGACAGGGCTCCTACAATGAGCAGTTCTTC
TRBV5-1	NA	TRBD2	TRBJ2-1	CASSLGWTSGSLGEQFF	TGCGCCAGCAGCTTGGGTTGGACTAGCGGGAGTCTAGGGGAGCAGTTCTTC
TRBV5-6	NA	TRBD2	TRBJ2-5	CASSLEGLAGQTQYF	TGTGCCAGCAGCTTGGAAGGTCTAGCGGGGCAGACCCAGTACTTC
TRBV6-5	NA	NA	TRBJ1-4	CASSSSGATNEKLFF	TGTGCCAGCAGCTCTTCAGGTGCAACTAATGAAAAACTGTTTTTT
TRBV6-4	NA	NA	TRBJ2-7	CASSDKGDLSYEQYF	TGTGCCAGCAGTGACAAGGGGGACTTGTCCTACGAGCAGTACTTC
TRBV2	few	NA	TRBJ2-7	CASRMVGGHYEQYF	TGTGCCAGCAGGATGGTCGGGGGACACTACGAGCAGTACTTC
TRBV28	few	NA	TRBJ1-4	CASSSPGRELFF	TGTGCCAGCAGTTCCCCTGGTAGGGAACTGTTTTTT
TRBV10-3	NA	NA	TRBJ2-1	CAISESDEQFF	TGTGCCATCAGTGAGTCCGATGAGCAGTTCTTC
TRBV5-5	few	NA	TRBJ2-7	CASSLAIESYEQYF	TGTGCCAGCAGCTTGGCCATAGAATCCTACGAGCAGTACTTC
TRBV5-8	NA	NA	TRBJ1-1	CASSLVGDTEAFF	TGTGCCAGCAGCTTGGTGGGGGACACTGAAGCTTTCTTT
TRBV25-1	NA	TRBD1	TRBJ2-7	CASSGGTGSWYEQYF	TGTGCCAGCAGTGGAGGGACAGGGTCGTGGTACGAGCAGTACTTC
TRBV7-3	NA	NA	TRBJ2-5	CASSQGVEATQYF	TGTGCCAGCAGCCAGGGAGTCGAGGCGACCCAGTACTTC
TRBV25-1	NA	TRBD1	TRBJ1-5	CASSEFGTDNQPQHF	TGTGCCAGCAGTGAGTTCGGGACAGACAATCAGCCCCAGCATTTT
TRBV19	NA	NA	TRBJ1-4	CASSIAGEKLFF	TGTGCCAGTAGTATAGCAGGTGAAAAACTGTTTTTT